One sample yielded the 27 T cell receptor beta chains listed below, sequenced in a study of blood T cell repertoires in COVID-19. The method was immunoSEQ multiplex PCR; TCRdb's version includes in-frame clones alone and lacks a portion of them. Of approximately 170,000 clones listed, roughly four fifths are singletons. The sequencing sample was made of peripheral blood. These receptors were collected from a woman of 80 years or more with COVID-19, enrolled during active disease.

CDR3 bases: TGTGCAAGTCGCTTACGGGCAGGGGGCAAGCAGGTCGGGGAGCTGTTTTTT. It encodes CASRLRAGGKQVGELFF. V is TRBV12-2 and J is TRBJ2-2; the DNA was not compared with TRBD1, the D call given in the table. TRBV12-2 is a pseudogene segment. This CDR3 has 17 residues.

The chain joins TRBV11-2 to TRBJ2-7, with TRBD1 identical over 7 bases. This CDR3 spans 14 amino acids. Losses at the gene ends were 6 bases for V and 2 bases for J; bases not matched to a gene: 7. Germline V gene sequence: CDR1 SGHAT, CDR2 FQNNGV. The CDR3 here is CASRPTTGTYEQYF. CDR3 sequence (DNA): TGTGCCAGCAGACCCACGACAGGGACCTACGAGCAGTACTTC.

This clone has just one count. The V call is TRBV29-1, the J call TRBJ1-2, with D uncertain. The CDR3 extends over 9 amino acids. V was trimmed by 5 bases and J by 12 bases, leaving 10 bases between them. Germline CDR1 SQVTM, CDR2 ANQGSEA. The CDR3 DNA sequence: TGCAGCGTTTCCGCCGGGGACACCTTC. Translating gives CSVSAGDTF.

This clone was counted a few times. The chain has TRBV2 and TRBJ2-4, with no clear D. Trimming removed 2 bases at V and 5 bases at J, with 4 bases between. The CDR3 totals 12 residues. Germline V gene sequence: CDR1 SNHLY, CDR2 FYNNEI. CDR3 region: CASSETENIQYF. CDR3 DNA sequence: TGTGCCAGCAGTGAAACGGAAAACATTCAGTACTTC. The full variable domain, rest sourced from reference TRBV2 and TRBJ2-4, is EPEVTQTPSHQVTQMGQEVILRCVPISNHLYFYWYRQILGQKVEFLVSFYNNEISEKSEIFDDQFSVERPDGSNFTLKIRSTKLEDSAMYFCASSETENIQYFGAGTRLSVL.

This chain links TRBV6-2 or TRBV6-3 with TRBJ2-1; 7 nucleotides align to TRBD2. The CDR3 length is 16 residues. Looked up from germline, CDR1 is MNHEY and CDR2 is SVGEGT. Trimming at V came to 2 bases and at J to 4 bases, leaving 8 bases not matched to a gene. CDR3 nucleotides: TGTGCCAGCAGTTACGGGGGGACGGGGGGTTACAATGAGCAGTTCTTC. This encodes CASSYGGTGGYNEQFF.

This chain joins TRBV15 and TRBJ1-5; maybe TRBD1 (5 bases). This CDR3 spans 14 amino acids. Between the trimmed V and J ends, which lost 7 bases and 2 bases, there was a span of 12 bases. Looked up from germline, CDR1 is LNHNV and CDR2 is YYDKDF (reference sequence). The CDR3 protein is CATNHDSRNQPQHF. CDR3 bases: TGTGCCACCAACCATGACAGCCGCAATCAGCCCCAGCATTTT.

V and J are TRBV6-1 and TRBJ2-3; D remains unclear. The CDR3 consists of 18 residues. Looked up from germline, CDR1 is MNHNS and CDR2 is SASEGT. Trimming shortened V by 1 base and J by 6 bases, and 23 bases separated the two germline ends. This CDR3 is CASSEVSPITGIVDTQYF. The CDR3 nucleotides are TGTGCCAGCAGTGAAGTTAGCCCGATCACGGGTATCGTCGATACGCAGTATTTT.

For the CDR3, the DNA is TGTGCCAGCAGTTTTAAGACAGGACCTAGCAATCAGCCCCAGCATTTT. This encodes CASSFKTGPSNQPQHF. The chain links TRBV28 to TRBJ1-5; a weak D match, TRBD1 (6 bases). Trimming took 3 bases from V and 0 from J, leaving 12 bases between them. The CDR3 is 16 residues long. CDR1 and CDR2 from the germline V gene are MDHEN and SYDVKM.

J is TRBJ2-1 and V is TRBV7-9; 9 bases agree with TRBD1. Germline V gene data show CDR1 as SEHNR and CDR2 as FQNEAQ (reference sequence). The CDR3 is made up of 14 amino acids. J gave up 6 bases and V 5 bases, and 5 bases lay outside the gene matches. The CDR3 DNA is TGTGCCAGCAGCCCCGGGACAGGGCCCAATGAGCAGTTCTTC. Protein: CASSPGTGPNEQFF.

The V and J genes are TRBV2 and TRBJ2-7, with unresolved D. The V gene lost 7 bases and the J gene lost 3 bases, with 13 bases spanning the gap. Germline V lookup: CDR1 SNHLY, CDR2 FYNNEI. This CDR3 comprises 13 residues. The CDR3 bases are TGTGCCAGCACCGCCGACTGGATCTACGAGCAGTACTTC. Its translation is CASTADWIYEQYF.

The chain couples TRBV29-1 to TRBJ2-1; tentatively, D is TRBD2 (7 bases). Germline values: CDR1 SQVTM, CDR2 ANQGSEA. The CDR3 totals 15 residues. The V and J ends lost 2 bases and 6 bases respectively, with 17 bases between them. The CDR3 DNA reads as TGCAGCGTTGAACGAGGGAGGGGGTTGGGCAATGAGCAGTTCTTC. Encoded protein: CSVERGRGLGNEQFF.

The CDR3 region is CASSLDSGTAFNSPLHF. In DNA, the CDR3 is TGTGCCAGCAGCTTAGATAGTGGGACAGCCTTTAATTCACCCCTCCACTTT. This chain joins TRBV7-9 and TRBJ1-6, with 7 nucleotides matching TRBD1. Per the germline V gene, CDR1 is SEHNR and CDR2 is FQNEAQ (reference sequence). V lost 1 base to trimming and J lost 6 bases; unmatched junction nucleotides: 9. CDR3 length: 17 residues.

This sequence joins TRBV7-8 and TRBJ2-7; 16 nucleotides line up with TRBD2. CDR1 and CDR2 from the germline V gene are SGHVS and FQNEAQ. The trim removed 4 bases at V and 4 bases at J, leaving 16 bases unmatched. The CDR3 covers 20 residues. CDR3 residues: CASSSRPGTSGRALGYEQYF. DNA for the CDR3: TGTGCCAGCAGCTCGAGGCCCGGGACTAGCGGGAGGGCCCTGGGGTACGAGCAGTACTTC.

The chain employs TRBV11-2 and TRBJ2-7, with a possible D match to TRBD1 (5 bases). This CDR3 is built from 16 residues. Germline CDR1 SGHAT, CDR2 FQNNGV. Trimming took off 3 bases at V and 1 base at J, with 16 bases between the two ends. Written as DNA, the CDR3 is TGTGCCAGCAGCTTCCTCTCCTGGGGCACATCCTACGAGCAGTACTTC. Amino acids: CASSFLSWGTSYEQYF.

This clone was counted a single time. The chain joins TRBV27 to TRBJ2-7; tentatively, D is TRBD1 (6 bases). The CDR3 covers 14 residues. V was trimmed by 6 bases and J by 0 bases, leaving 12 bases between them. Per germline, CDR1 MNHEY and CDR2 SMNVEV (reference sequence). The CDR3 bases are TGTGCCAGCAGGCCAGGACAGTACTCCTACGAGCAGTACTTC. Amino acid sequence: CASRPGQYSYEQYF.

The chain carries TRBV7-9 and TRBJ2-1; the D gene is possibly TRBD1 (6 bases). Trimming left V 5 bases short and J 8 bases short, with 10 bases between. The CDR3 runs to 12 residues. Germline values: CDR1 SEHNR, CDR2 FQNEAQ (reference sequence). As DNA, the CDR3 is TGTGCCAGCAGCACCAGGGGCGATGAGCAGTTCTTC. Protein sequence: CASSTRGDEQFF.

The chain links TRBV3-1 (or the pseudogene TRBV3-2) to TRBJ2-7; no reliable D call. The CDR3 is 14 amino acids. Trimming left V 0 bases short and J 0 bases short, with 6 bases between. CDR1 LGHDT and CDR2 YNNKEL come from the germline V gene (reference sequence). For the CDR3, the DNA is TGTGCCAGCAGCCAAGAGGCCAGCTCCTACGAGCAGTACTTC. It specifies CASSQEASSYEQYF.

DNA for the CDR3: TGCGCCAGCAGTTTACAGGGGCCCGAGCAGTACTTC. Amino acid sequence: CASSLQGPEQYF. The chain couples TRBV5-1 to TRBJ2-7; TRBD1 matches 7 bases. Germline loops: CDR1 SGHRS, CDR2 YFSETQ. CDR3 size: 12 residues. With V trimmed by 5 bases and J by 6 bases, 5 bases remained unmatched.

The CDR3 DNA reads TGTGCCAGCAGCTTTGACAGGAGCACAGATACGCAGTATTTT. It codes for CASSFDRSTDTQYF. This rearrangement joins TRBV7-3 to TRBJ2-3, with D perhaps TRBD1 (6 bases). With 3 bases removed from V and 0 bases from J, the gap between germline ends came to 7 bases. Germline values: CDR1 SGHTA, CDR2 FQGTGA. The CDR3 sequence is 14 residues long. The entire variable domain, with the rest obtained from reference TRBV7-3 and TRBJ2-3, is as follows: GAGVSQTPSNKVTEKGKYVELRCDPISGHTALYWYRQSLGQGPEFLIYFQGTGAADDSGLPNDRFFAVRPEGSVSTLKIQRTERGDSAVYLCASSFDRSTDTQYFGPGTRLTVL.

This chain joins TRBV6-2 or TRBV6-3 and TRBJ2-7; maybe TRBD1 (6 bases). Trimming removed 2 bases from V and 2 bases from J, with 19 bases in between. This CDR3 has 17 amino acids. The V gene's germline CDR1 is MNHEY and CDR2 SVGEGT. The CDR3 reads CASSYRDQGTFAYEQYF. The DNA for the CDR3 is TGTGCCAGCAGTTACCGCGACCAAGGGACATTTGCCTACGAGCAGTACTTC.

CDR3 sequence: CASTLTGGSEKLFF. CDR3 in DNA: TGTGCCAGCACCTTAACAGGGGGCTCGGAAAAACTGTTTTTT. The chain is built from TRBV2 and TRBJ1-4; TRBD1 agrees at 9 bases. Germline V CDR1 and CDR2: SNHLY, FYNNEI. This CDR3 has 14 amino acids. V shed 7 bases and J 8 bases; nucleotides not matched to a gene: 8. The full variable domain, completed using reference TRBV2 and TRBJ1-4, is EPEVTQTPSHQVTQMGQEVILRCVPISNHLYFYWYRQILGQKVEFLVSFYNNEISEKSEIFDDQFSVERPDGSNFTLKIRSTKLEDSAMYFCASTLTGGSEKLFFGSGTQLSVL.

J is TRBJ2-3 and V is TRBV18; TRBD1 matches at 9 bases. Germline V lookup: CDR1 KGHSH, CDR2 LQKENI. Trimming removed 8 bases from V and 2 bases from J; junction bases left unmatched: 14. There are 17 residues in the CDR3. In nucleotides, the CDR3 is TGTGCCAGCACTGCTACTTTCCGGGACAGGGTCACAGATACGCAGTATTTT. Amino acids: CASTATFRDRVTDTQYF.

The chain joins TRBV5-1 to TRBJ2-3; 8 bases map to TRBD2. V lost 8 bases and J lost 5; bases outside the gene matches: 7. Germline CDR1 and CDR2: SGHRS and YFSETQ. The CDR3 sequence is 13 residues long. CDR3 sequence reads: CASTSGGGDTQYF. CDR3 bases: TGCGCCAGTACTAGCGGAGGAGGAGATACGCAGTATTTT.

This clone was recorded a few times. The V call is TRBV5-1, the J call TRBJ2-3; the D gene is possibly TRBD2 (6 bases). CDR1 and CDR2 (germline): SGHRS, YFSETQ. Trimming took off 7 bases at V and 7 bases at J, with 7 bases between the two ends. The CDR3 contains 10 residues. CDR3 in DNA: TGCGCCAGCGGAGGGAATACGCAGTATTTT. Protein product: CASGGNTQYF.

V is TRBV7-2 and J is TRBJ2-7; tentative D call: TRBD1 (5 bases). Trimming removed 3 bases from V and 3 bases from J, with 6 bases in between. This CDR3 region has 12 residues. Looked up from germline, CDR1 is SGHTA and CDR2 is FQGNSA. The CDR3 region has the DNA TGTGCCAGCAGCTTTAGGGGCTACGAGCAGTACTTC. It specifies CASSFRGYEQYF.

CDR3 loop: CASSIEAVMNTEAFF. Written as DNA, the CDR3 is TGTGCCAGTAGTATAGAGGCAGTTATGAACACTGAAGCTTTCTTT. This chain connects TRBV19 to TRBJ1-1; the D is unclear. CDR3 size: 15 residues. Germline values: CDR1 LNHDA, CDR2 SQIVND (reference sequence). The V and J ends lost 0 bases and 0 bases respectively, with 8 bases between them.

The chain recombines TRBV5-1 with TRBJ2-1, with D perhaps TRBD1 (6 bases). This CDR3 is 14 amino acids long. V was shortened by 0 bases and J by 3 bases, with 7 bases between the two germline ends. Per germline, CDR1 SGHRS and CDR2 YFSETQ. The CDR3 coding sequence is TGCGCCAGCAGCTTGGAACAGGGCTACAATGAGCAGTTCTTC. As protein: CASSLEQGYNEQFF.